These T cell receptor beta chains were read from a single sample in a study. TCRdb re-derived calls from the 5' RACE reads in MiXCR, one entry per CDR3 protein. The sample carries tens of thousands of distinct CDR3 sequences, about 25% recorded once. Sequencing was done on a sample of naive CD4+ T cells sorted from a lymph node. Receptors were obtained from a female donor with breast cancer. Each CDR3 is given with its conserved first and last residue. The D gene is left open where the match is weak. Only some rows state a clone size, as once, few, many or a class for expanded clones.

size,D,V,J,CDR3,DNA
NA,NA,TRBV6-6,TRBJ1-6,CASRPPDSPLHF,TGTGCCAGCAGACCACCTGATTCACCCCTCCACTTT
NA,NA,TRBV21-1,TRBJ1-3,CASSKTGRGNTIYF,TGTGCCAGCAGCAAAACGGGGCGGGGAAACACCATATATTTT
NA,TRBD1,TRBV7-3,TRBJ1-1,CASSQTGANTEAFF,TGTGCCAGCAGCCAGACAGGGGCGAACACTGAAGCTTTCTTT
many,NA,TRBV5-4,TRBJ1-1,CASSIGGPSNTEAFF,TGTGCCAGCAGCATTGGGGGACCGTCGAACACTGAAGCTTTCTTT
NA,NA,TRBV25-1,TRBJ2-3,CASSEYSIVSTDTQYF,TGTGCCAGCAGTGAATATTCGATCGTCAGCACAGATACGCAGTATTTT
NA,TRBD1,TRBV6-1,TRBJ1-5,CASSADRQQPQHF,TGTGCCAGCAGTGCGGACAGGCAACAGCCCCAGCATTTT
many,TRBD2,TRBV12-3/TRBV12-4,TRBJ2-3,CASSGTSGFTDTQYF,TGTGCCAGCAGCGGGACTAGCGGATTCACAGATACGCAGTATTTT
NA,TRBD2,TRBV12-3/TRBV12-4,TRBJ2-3,CASTPLAGGRDTQYF,TGTGCCAGCACCCCACTAGCGGGGGGGCGAGATACGCAGTATTTT
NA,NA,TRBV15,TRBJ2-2,CATSRPPDNTGELFF,TGTGCCACCAGCAGACCTCCAGATAACACCGGGGAGCTGTTTTTT
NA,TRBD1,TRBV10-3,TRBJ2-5,CASSGQGETQYF,TGTGCCAGCAGCGGACAGGGGGAGACCCAGTACTTC
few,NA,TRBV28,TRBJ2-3,CASSFAGYTDTQYF,TGTGCCAGCAGTTTCGCGGGGTACACAGATACGCAGTATTTT
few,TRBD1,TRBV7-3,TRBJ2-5,CASSPTGLQETQYF,TGTGCCAGCAGCCCGACAGGGCTCCAAGAGACCCAGTACTTC
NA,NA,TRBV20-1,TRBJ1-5,CSAKRLTMGGSGSQPQHF,TGCAGTGCCAAGAGGCTAACTATGGGCGGGTCTGGAAGTCAGCCCCAGCATTTT
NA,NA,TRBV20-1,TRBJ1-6,CSAYQGLVGSPLHF,TGCAGTGCTTATCAGGGTCTGGTCGGGTCACCCCTCCACTTT